The 23 T cell receptor beta chains reported below all come from one sample, sequenced in a study of blood T cell repertoires in COVID-19. Here immunoSEQ multiplex PCR was the method, and the copy in TCRdb shows in-frame clones only, minus some. Of approximately 150,000 clones listed, around 84% are singletons. Sequencing was carried out using PBMCs or T cells enriched from blood (not recorded which). These receptors were obtained from a man between 45 and 60 years old who had recovered from COVID-19.

The chain is built from TRBV5-1 and TRBJ2-2; TRBD2 matches at 13 bases. The V gene end was trimmed by 9 bases and the J gene end by 7 bases; junction bases not matched to a gene: 12. The CDR3 totals 16 residues. Germline assignment: CDR1 SGHRS and CDR2 YFSETQ. The CDR3 nucleotides are TGCGCCACCAGAACCGGGACTAGCGGGGAGGTCGGGGAGCTGTTTTTT. Its translation: CATRTGTSGEVGELFF.

The sample holds one count of this clone. The chain joins TRBV27 to TRBJ2-3; D is uncertain. Looked up from germline, CDR1 is MNHEY and CDR2 is SMNVEV (reference sequence). The CDR3 loop spans 13 amino acids. The V end lost 5 bases, the J end lost 2 bases, and 8 bases lay between the germline ends. CDR3 region: CASSRLFTDTQYF. CDR3 DNA sequence: TGTGCCAGCAGTCGCCTATTCACAGATACGCAGTATTTT.

This clone was seen a few times. This chain links TRBV10-2 with TRBJ1-1, with D unclear. The CDR3 contains 15 residues. Germline V CDR1 and CDR2: WSHSY, SAAADI. V was pared by 4 bases and J by 1 base, with 13 bases between. The CDR3 loop is CASSAPSVRNTEAFF. The CDR3 nucleotides are TGCGCCAGCAGTGCCCCGTCTGTGCGGAACACTGAAGCTTTCTTT.

The chain links TRBV7-9 to TRBJ1-2; no firm D call. Germline CDR1 and CDR2: SEHNR and FQNEAQ (reference sequence). The CDR3 is 15 amino acids. With 5 bases removed from V and 2 bases from J, the gap between germline ends came to 15 bases. The CDR3 DNA is TGTGCCAGCAGCCCCCTGAGGTTAGGCAACTATGGCTACACCTTC. Translation: CASSPLRLGNYGYTF.

V and J are TRBV3-1 (or the pseudogene TRBV3-2) and TRBJ2-1, with 8 positions matching TRBD2. The CDR3 runs 13 residues. Germline lookup yields CDR1 LGHDT and CDR2 YNNKEL (reference sequence). The ends lost 1 base at V and 12 bases at J; junction bases unmatched: 5. The CDR3, as DNA: TGTGCCAGCAGCCAAGGGCCCGGGGGGGGGCAGTTCTTC. Amino acids: CASSQGPGGGQFF.

Note on this clone: Other DNA sequences in the same sample also yield this CDR3. This chain links TRBV11-3 with TRBJ2-1; 7 positions agree with TRBD2. This CDR3 is 14 amino acids long. The germline V gene encodes CDR1 SGHNT and CDR2 YENEEA. V lost 1 base, J lost 3 bases, and 0 bases stayed unmatched. CDR3 coding DNA: TGTGCCAGCAGCTTAGCGGGGGGCTACAATGAGCAGTTCTTC. Translated: CASSLAGGYNEQFF. Supplemented by reference TRBV11-3 and TRBJ2-1, the full variable domain reads EAGVVQSPRYKIIEKKQPVAFWCNPISGHNTLYWYLQNLGQGPELLIRYENEEAVDDSQLPKDRFSAERLKGVDSTLKIQPAELGDSAVYLCASSLAGGYNEQFFGPGTRLTVL.

The CDR3 loop is CASSFGRGAGYGYTF. The DNA for the CDR3 is TGTGCCAGCAGCTTTGGCCGGGGGGCGGGCTATGGCTACACCTTC. The chain carries TRBV7-9 and TRBJ1-2; D possibly corresponds to TRBD1 (6 bases). The CDR3 totals 15 residues. Germline loops: CDR1 SEHNR, CDR2 FQNEAQ (reference sequence). V lost 3 bases to trimming and J lost 4 bases, with 15 bases between them.

The rearrangement uses TRBV6-1 and TRBJ2-1, with D maybe TRBD1 (5 bases). The ends were cut back, 1 base at V and 5 bases at J, with 9 bases in the middle. CDR3 length: 14 residues. Germline CDR1 reads MNHNS; CDR2 reads SASEGT. CDR3 bases: TGTGCCAGCAGTGAAGGCAGGGCCAACAATGAGCAGTTCTTC. This gives the protein CASSEGRANNEQFF.

The CDR3 DNA is TGTGCCAGCAGACCGCAGGGAAGTGTGAACACTGAAGCTTTCTTT. Protein sequence: CASRPQGSVNTEAFF. The J gene is TRBJ1-1, the V gene TRBV6-5, with D tentatively TRBD1 (5 bases). This CDR3 region has 15 residues. The V gene's germline CDR1 is MNHEY and CDR2 SVGAGI. Between the trimmed V and J ends, which lost 6 bases and 0 bases, there was a span of 14 bases.

The chain couples TRBV5-4 to TRBJ1-2; possibly TRBD1 for D (6 bases). The germline CDR1 and CDR2 sequences are SGHNT and YYREEE (reference sequence). The V end was cut by 4 bases, the J end by 7 bases, with 17 bases between. This CDR3 is 14 amino acids long. The DNA of the CDR3 is TGTGCCAGCAGCCCCAGACAGGCCCCGGTTGGCTACACCTTC. Translation gives CASSPRQAPVGYTF.

The chain combines TRBV5-5 with TRBJ2-7; TRBD2 aligns across 8 bases. Per germline, CDR1 SGHKS and CDR2 YYEKEE (reference sequence). The J segment lost 3 bases and the V segment lost 4 bases, leaving 6 bases of the junction unmatched. This CDR3 has 14 residues. The CDR3 DNA reads as TGTGCCAGCAGCACACCGGGACTAGTCTACGAGCAGTACTTC. It translates to CASSTPGLVYEQYF.

This clone has a single count. The chain carries TRBV2 and TRBJ1-4; 7 bases line up with TRBD1. Germline CDR1 is SNHLY and CDR2 is FYNNEI. The V and J ends lost 6 bases and 7 bases, in that order; junction bases with no gene match: 8. CDR3 length: 14 residues. The CDR3 bases are TGTGCCAGCAGGACAGGGCCGGCTGGTGAAAAACTGTTTTTT. Translation gives CASRTGPAGEKLFF.

The V and J genes are TRBV11-1 and TRBJ1-1; D perhaps matches TRBD1 (5 bases). The CDR3 is 14 residues long. Trimming took off 3 bases at V and 1 base at J, with 9 bases between the two ends. In germline, CDR1 is SGHAT, CDR2 FQDESV (reference sequence). CDR3 DNA: TGTGCCAGCAGCTTTCGACAGTGGAACACTGAAGCTTTCTTT. Protein product: CASSFRQWNTEAFF.

V usage is TRBV6-4 and J usage is TRBJ2-7; D is undetermined. The CDR3 sequence is 14 residues long. V was clipped by 0 bases and J by 1 base, with 7 bases between them. The germline V gene has CDR1 MRHNA and CDR2 SNTAGT. CDR3 amino acids: CASSDSVSSYEQYF. The CDR3 DNA reads as TGTGCCAGCAGTGACTCGGTCAGTTCCTACGAGCAGTACTTC.

This rearrangement joins TRBV27 to TRBJ2-1, with 9 bases aligning to TRBD1. The CDR3 spans 12 residues. The V and J ends lost 4 bases and 16 bases, in that order; junction bases with no gene match: 8. From germline, CDR1 is MNHEY and CDR2 SMNVEV (reference sequence). As DNA, the CDR3 is TGTGCCAGCAGTTCATCCGGGACAGGGACCTTCTTC. It encodes CASSSSGTGTFF.

The chain combines TRBV9 with TRBJ2-3; 7 bases are shared with TRBD1. Germline V lookup: CDR1 SGDLS, CDR2 YYNGEE. The CDR3 extends over 18 amino acids. The CDR3 DNA follows: TGTGCTCGCCCACCAAGCGTGGTCTTTGGACAGGACACAGATACGCAGTATTTT. The encoded protein is CARPPSVVFGQDTDTQYF.

This clone was seen once. The chain links TRBV2 to TRBJ2-7; TRBD1 agrees at 7 bases. CDR1 SNHLY and CDR2 FYNNEI come from the germline V gene. Losses at the gene ends were 2 bases for V and 2 bases for J; bases not matched to a gene: 3. The CDR3 extends over 14 amino acids. CDR3 in amino acids: CASSEYRGAYEQYF. The DNA of the CDR3 is TGTGCCAGCAGTGAATACAGGGGAGCCTACGAGCAGTACTTC.

This clone was seen only once. The chain is built from TRBV29-1 and TRBJ2-1, with TRBD1 matching over 7 bases. V lost 6 bases to trimming and J lost 4 bases; unmatched junction nucleotides: 3. Looked up from germline, CDR1 is SQVTM and CDR2 is ANQGSEA. The CDR3 consists of 12 residues. The CDR3 DNA sequence: TGCAGCGTAGACAGGGAGTACAATGAGCAGTTCTTC. Its translation is CSVDREYNEQFF.

This clone was seen a few times. The chain couples TRBV24-1 to TRBJ2-2; TRBD2 agrees at 7 bases. The length of the CDR3 is 16 residues. J was trimmed by 7 bases and V by 0 bases; bases with no gene match: 7. The germline CDR1 and CDR2 sequences are KGHDR and SFDVKD. The CDR3 is CATSDLTRGIGGELFF. The CDR3, as DNA: TGTGCCACCAGTGATTTGACGCGGGGGATCGGCGGGGAGCTGTTTTTT.

This clone was detected once. The chain employs TRBV12-3 or TRBV12-4 and TRBJ1-2; D uncertain. Trimming cost V 3 bases and J 9 bases, with 14 bases left between them. The CDR3 contains 13 residues. The chain's CDR3 is CASSLWAEPRYTF. The CDR3 DNA sequence: TGTGCCAGCAGTTTGTGGGCAGAGCCTCGCTACACCTTC.

The chain joins TRBV19 to TRBJ1-1; D ambiguous. This CDR3 has 16 residues. CDR1 and CDR2 from the germline V gene are LNHDA and SQIVND (reference sequence). Trimming shortened V by 3 bases and J by 2 bases, and 16 bases separated the two germline ends. The CDR3 nucleotides are TGTGCCAGTAGTATTGGTTCAGGCAGAAGAAACACTGAAGCTTTCTTT. This encodes CASSIGSGRRNTEAFF.

This clone was observed a handful of times. The rearrangement uses TRBV19 and TRBJ1-5, with 9 bases fitting TRBD1. Germline values: CDR1 LNHDA, CDR2 SQIVND (reference sequence). This CDR3 region has 14 residues. With 8 bases clipped from V and 4 bases from J, the junction kept 6 bases outside the gene matches. In DNA, the CDR3 is TGTGCCAGTGCGGGACAGGGCGGGAATCAGCCCCAGCATTTT. This codes for CASAGQGGNQPQHF.

DNA of the CDR3: TGTGCCAGCAGCCAGAAAAGCGTAGCCAAAAACATTCAGTACTTC. Translated, it gives CASSQKSVAKNIQYF. The J gene is TRBJ2-4, the V gene TRBV3-1 (or the pseudogene TRBV3-2); no firm D call. This CDR3 is 15 amino acids long. V dropped 3 bases and J dropped 0 bases, with 9 bases sitting between them. From germline, CDR1 is LGHDT and CDR2 YNNKEL (reference sequence).